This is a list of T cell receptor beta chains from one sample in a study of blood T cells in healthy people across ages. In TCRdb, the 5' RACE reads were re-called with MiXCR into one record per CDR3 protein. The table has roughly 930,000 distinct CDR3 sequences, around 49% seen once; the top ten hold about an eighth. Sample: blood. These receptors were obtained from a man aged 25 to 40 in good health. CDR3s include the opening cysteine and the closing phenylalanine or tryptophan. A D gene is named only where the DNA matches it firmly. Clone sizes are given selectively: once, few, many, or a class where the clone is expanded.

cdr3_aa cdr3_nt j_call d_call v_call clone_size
CASSLYQGPTDTQYF TGCGCCAGCAGCTTGTACCAGGGGCCCACAGATACGCAGTATTTT TRBJ2-3 - TRBV5-1 few
CASSGDRGSSMDSPLHF TGTGCCAGCAGTGGGGACAGGGGAAGTTCAATGGATTCACCCCTCCACTTT TRBJ1-6 TRBD1 TRBV2 -
CASSLSGGADPYNEQFF TGTGCCAGCAGTCTTAGCGGGGGGGCCGATCCCTACAATGAGCAGTTCTTC TRBJ2-1 TRBD2 TRBV12-3/TRBV12-4 -
CASSQESGSVYNEQFF TGTGCCAGCAGCCAAGAGTCCGGGAGCGTATACAATGAGCAGTTCTTC TRBJ2-1 - TRBV3-1 few
CSVEDLLNYGYTF TGCAGCGTTGAAGATCTTCTGAACTATGGCTACACCTTC TRBJ1-2 - TRBV29-1 -
CAISESTGSWETQYF TGTGCCATCAGTGAGTCGACGGGTTCTTGGGAGACCCAGTACTTC TRBJ2-5 - TRBV10-3 many
CASSSGNNEQFF TGTGCCAGCAGTTCGGGGAACAATGAGCAGTTCTTC TRBJ2-1 - TRBV27 -
CAISESTGGNEKLFF TGTGCCATCAGTGAGTCGACCGGGGGTAATGAAAAACTGTTTTTT TRBJ1-4 - TRBV10-3 few
CASSGWGGETQYF TGTGCCAGCAGTGGTTGGGGGGGTGAGACCCAGTACTTC TRBJ2-5 TRBD2 TRBV6-1 -
CSARDLRLAGGPGTDMQYF TGCAGTGCTAGAGATCTCAGACTAGCGGGGGGCCCTGGCACAGATATGCAGTATTTT TRBJ2-3 TRBD2 TRBV20-1 -
CASRSGDRSNQPQHF TGTGCCAGCAGGTCAGGGGATCGGAGCAATCAGCCCCAGCATTTT TRBJ1-5 - TRBV28 -
CASSSGQGWQPQHF TGTGCCAGCAGCTCGGGACAGGGGTGGCAGCCCCAGCATTTT TRBJ1-5 TRBD1 TRBV2 -